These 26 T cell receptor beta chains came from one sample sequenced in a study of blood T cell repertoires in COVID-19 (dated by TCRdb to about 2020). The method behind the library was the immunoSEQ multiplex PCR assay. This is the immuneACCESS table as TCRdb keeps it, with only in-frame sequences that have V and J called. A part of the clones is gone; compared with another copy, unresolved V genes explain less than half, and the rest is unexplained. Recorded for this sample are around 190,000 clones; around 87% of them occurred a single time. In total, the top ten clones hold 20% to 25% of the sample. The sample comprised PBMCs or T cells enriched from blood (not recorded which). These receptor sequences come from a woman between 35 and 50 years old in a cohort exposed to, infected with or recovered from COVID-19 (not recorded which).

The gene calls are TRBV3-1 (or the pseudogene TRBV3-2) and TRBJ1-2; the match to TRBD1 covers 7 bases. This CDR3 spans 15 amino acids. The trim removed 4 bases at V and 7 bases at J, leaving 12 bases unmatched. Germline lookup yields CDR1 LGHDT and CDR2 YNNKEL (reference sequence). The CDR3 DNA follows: TGTGCCAGCAGCCCAGCCCCACAGGGGATCTCTGGCTACACCTTC. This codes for CASSPAPQGISGYTF.

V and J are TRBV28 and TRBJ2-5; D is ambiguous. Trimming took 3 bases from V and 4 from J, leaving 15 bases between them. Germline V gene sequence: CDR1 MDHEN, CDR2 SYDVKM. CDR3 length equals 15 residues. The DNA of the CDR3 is TGTGCCAGCAGTTTTTACGTGGAGAACCTAGAGACCCAGTACTTC. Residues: CASSFYVENLETQYF.

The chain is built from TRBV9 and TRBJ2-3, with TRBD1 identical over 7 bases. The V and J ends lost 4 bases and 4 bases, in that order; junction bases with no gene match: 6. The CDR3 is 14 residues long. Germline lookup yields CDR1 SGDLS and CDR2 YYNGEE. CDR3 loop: CASSPWDSPDTQYF. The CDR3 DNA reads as TGTGCCAGCAGCCCCTGGGACAGCCCAGATACGCAGTATTTT.

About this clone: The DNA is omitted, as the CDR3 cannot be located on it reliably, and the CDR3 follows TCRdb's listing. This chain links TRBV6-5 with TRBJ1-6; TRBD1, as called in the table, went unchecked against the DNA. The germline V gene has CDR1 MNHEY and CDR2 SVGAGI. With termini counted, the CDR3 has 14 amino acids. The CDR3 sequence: CASSTSTEGSPLHF.

This CDR3 is CASSQDNGTSGTDTQYF. CDR3 coding DNA: TGCGCCAGCAGCCAAGATAACGGGACTAGCGGCACAGATACGCAGTATTTT. The V and J genes are TRBV4-1 and TRBJ2-3; 10 bases line up with TRBD2. The CDR3 totals 17 residues. CDR1 is MGHRA, CDR2 YSYEKL, per germline. J was trimmed by 1 base and V by 0 bases; bases with no gene match: 4.

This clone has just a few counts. CDR3 in DNA: TGTGCCAGCAGCCTGGGACAGGGTCTCACCGGGGAGCTGTTTTTT. Residues: CASSLGQGLTGELFF. The rearrangement joins TRBV7-6 to TRBJ2-2; TRBD1 matches 9 bases. The germline gives CDR1 SGHVS, CDR2 FNYEAQ. Unmatched junction bases numbered 5, after V lost 5 bases and J lost 4 bases. The CDR3 runs 15 residues.

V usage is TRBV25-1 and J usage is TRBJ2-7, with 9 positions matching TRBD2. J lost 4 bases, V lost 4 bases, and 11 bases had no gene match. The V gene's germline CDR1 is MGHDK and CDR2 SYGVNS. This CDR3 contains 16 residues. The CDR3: CASSALMRGGGYEQYF. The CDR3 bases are TGTGCCAGCAGTGCTTTAATGCGGGGGGGCGGGTACGAGCAGTACTTC.

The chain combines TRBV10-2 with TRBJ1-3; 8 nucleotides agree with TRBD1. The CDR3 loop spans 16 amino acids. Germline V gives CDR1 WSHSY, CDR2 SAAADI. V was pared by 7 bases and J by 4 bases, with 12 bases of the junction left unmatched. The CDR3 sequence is CASTIPGQETGNTIYF. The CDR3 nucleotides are TGCGCCAGCACGATTCCGGGACAGGAGACCGGAAACACCATATATTTT.

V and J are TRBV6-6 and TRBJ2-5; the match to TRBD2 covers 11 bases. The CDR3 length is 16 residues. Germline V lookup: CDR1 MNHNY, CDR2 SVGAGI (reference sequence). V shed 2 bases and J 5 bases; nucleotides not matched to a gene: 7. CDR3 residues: CASSYVAGGREETQYF. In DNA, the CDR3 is TGTGCCAGCAGTTACGTAGCGGGAGGGCGGGAGGAGACCCAGTACTTC.

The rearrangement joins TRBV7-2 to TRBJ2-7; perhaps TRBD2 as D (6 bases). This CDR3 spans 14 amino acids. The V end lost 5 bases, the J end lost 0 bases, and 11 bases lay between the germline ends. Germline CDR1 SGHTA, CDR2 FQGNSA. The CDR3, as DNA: TGTGCCAGCAGCCATAGTAGCGGCTCCTACGAGCAGTACTTC. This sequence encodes CASSHSSGSYEQYF.

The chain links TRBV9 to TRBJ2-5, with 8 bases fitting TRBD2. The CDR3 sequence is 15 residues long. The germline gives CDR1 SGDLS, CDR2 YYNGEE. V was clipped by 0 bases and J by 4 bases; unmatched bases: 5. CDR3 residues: CASSVAGGHLETQYF. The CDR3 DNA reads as TGTGCCAGCAGCGTAGCGGGGGGGCACTTAGAGACCCAGTACTTC.

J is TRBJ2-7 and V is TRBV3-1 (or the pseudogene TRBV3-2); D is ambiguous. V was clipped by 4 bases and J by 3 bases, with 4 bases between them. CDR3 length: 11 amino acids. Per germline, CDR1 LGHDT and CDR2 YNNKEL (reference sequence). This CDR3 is CASSRVYEQYF. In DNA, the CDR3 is TGTGCCAGCAGCCGAGTCTACGAGCAGTACTTC.

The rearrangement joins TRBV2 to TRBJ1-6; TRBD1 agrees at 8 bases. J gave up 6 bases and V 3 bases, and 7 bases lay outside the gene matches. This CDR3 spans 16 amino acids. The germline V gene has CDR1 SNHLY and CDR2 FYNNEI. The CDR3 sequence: CASSDRTGNSNSPLHF. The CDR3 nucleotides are TGTGCCAGCAGTGACAGGACAGGGAATAGTAATTCACCCCTCCACTTT.

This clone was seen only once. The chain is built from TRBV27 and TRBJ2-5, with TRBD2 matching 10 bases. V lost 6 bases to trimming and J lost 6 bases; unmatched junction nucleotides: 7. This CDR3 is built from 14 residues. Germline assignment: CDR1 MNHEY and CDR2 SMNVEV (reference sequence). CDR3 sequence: CASRSGRALKTQYF. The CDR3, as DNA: TGTGCCAGCAGGAGCGGGAGGGCCCTGAAGACCCAGTACTTC.

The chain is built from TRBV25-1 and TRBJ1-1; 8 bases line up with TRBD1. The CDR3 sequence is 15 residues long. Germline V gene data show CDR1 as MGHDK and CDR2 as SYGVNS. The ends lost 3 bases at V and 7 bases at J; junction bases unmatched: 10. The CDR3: CASSDLRTGLLEAFF. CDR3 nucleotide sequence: TGTGCCAGCAGTGACCTAAGGACAGGGCTGCTTGAAGCTTTCTTT.

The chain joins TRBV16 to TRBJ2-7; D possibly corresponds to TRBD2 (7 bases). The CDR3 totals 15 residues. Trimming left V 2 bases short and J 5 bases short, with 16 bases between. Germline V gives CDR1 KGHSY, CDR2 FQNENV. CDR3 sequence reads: CASSQVNREGDEQYF. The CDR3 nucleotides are TGTGCCAGCAGCCAAGTCAACAGGGAGGGTGACGAGCAGTACTTC.

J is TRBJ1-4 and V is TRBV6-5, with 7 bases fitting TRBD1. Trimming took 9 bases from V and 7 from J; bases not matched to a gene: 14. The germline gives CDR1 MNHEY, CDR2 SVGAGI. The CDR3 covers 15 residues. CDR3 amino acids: CASTHQGQRSEKLFF. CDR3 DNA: TGTGCCAGTACGCATCAGGGACAGCGGTCTGAAAAACTGTTTTTT.

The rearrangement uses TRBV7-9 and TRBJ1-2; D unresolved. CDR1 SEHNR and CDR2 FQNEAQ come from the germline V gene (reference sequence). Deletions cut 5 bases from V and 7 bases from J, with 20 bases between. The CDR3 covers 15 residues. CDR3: CASSPRTEAYSGYTF. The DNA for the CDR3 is TGTGCCAGCAGCCCCAGAACAGAAGCTTACTCTGGCTACACCTTC.

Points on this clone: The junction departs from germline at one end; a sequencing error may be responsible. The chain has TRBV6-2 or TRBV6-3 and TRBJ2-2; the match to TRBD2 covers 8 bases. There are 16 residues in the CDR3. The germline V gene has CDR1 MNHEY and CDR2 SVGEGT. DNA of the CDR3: TGTGCCAGCAGCTACTGGGCTAGCGGGTTCCCCGGGGAGCTGTTTTTT. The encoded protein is CASSYWASGFPGELFF.

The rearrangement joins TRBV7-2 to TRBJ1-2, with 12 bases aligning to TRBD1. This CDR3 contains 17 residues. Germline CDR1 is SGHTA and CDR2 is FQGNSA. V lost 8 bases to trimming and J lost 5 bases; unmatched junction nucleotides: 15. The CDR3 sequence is CASDGTGTGGFGYGYTF. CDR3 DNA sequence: TGTGCCAGCGATGGCACAGGGACAGGGGGCTTTGGGTATGGCTACACCTTC.

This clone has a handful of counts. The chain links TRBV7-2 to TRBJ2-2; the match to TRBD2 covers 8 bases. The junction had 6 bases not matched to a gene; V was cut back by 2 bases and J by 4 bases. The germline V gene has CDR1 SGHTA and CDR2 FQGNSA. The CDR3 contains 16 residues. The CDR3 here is CASSLIAGGPTGELFF. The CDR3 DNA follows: TGTGCCAGCAGCTTAATTGCGGGAGGTCCCACCGGGGAGCTGTTTTTT.

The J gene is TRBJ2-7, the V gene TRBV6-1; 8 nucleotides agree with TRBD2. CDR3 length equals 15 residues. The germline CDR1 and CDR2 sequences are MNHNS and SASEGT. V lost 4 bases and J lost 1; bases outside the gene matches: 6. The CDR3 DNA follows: TGTGCCAGCAGTGTAGCTAGCGGGCGATCCTACGAGCAGTACTTC. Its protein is CASSVASGRSYEQYF.

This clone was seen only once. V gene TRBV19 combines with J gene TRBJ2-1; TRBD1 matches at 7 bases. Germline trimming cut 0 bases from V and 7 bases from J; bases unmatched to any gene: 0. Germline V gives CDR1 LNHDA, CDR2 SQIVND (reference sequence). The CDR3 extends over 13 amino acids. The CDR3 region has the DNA TGTGCCAGTAGTATAGACAGGGGGAATGAGCAGTTCTTC. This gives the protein CASSIDRGNEQFF.

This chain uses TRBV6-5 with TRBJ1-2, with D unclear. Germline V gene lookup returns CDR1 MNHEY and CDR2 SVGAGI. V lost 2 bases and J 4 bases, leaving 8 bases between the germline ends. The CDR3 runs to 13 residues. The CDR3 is CASSYAEIYGYTF. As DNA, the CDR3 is TGTGCCAGCAGTTACGCGGAAATCTATGGCTACACCTTC.

CDR3 loop: CASSKNSLENYGYTF. The CDR3 DNA reads TGTGCCAGCAGTAAAAATTCCCTGGAGAACTATGGCTACACCTTC. This chain links TRBV6-6 with TRBJ1-2; no reliable D call. Trimming cost V 5 bases and J 2 bases, with 15 bases left between them. This CDR3 has 15 residues. Germline V CDR1 and CDR2: MNHNY, SVGAGI (reference sequence).

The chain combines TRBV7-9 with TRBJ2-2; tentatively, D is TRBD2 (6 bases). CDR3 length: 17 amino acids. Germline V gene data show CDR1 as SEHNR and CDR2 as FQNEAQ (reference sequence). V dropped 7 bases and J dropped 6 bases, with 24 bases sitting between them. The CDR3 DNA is TGTGCCAGCACTCCGACCACCGGGTCCGGCGGGGCCGGGGAGCTGTTTTTT. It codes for CASTPTTGSGGAGELFF.